This is a list of T cell receptor beta chains from one sample in a study of cytomegalovirus exposure and HLA in healthy donors. TCRdb keeps only in-frame clones here, not all; method: immunoSEQ multiplex PCR. The data show around 39,000 clones, and the top ten clones hold 3% to 4.5%. The source material was PBMCs. These receptor sequences come from a male donor in good health and CMV-seronegative. Each CDR3 is given with its conserved first and last residue. Fields, in order: CDR3 length, J gene, V gene, D gene, CDR3 protein, CDR3 DNA. A D gene is named only where the DNA matches it firmly.

14,TRBJ2-2,TRBV19,TRBD2,CASRKRETTGELFF,TGTGCCAGTAGGAAGCGGGAGACCACCGGGGAGCTGTTTTTT
14,TRBJ1-6,TRBV9,TRBD1,CASTPGTGDSPLHF,TGTGCCAGCACCCCCGGGACAGGGGATTCACCCCTCCACTTT
15,TRBJ2-5,TRBV5-6,-,CASSRAGSSSGTQYF,TGTGCCAGCTCCCGGGCGGGTTCTTCGTCTGGGACCCAGTACTTC
12,TRBJ1-1,TRBV5-6,-,CASSLRGTEAFF,TGTGCCAGCAGCTTGAGGGGTACTGAAGCTTTCTTT
15,TRBJ2-4,TRBV5-8,-,CASSWEEGAKNIQYF,TGTGCCAGCAGCTGGGAGGAAGGGGCCAAAAACATTCAGTACTTC
15,TRBJ2-7,TRBV5-5,-,CASSLSRASTYEQYF,TGTGCCAGCAGCCTCTCCAGGGCCTCTACCTACGAGCAGTACTTC
15,TRBJ1-5,TRBV27,-,CASRGKDYSNQPQHF,TGTGCCAGCAGGGGGAAGGACTATAGCAATCAGCCCCAGCATTTT
15,TRBJ1-2,TRBV2,-,CASSEQGSGNYGYTF,TGTGCCAGCAGTGAGCAGGGCTCGGGTAACTATGGCTACACCTTC
17,TRBJ2-7,TRBV6-1,TRBD1,CASSEALHGTGAYEQYF,TGTGCCAGCAGTGAAGCCTTACACGGGACAGGAGCCTACGAGCAGTACTTC
18,TRBJ2-4,TRBV5-4,-,CASSTAGRSPYAKNIQYF,TGTGCCAGCAGCACGGCGGGGAGATCCCCCTATGCCAAAAACATTCAGTACTTC
15,TRBJ1-1,TRBV4-2,-,CASSQEPAVNTEAFF,TGTGCCAGCAGCCAAGAACCCGCAGTGAACACTGAAGCTTTCTTT
15,TRBJ2-7,TRBV19,TRBD2,CASSPGGSGGYEQYF,TGTGCCAGTAGTCCCGGGGGCAGCGGGGGCTACGAGCAGTACTTC
14,TRBJ2-3,TRBV11-2,-,CASSFRAGADTQYF,TGTGCCAGCAGCTTCCGGGCAGGGGCAGATACGCAGTATTTT
12,TRBJ2-2,TRBV7-2,-,CASSYNQGELFF,TGTGCCAGCAGTTACAATCAGGGGGAGCTGTTTTTT
17,TRBJ2-1,TRBV19,TRBD2,CASVRTSGGHSYNEQFF,TGTGCCAGTGTCCGGACTAGCGGGGGGCACTCCTACAATGAGCAGTTCTTC
13,TRBJ2-1,TRBV2,TRBD1,CASSVDRANEQFF,TGTGCCAGCAGCGTGGACAGGGCGAATGAGCAGTTCTTC
17,TRBJ2-1,TRBV13,TRBD1,CASSFYRGQGRTNEQFF,TGTGCCAGCAGCTTTTACAGGGGACAGGGGAGAACAAATGAGCAGTTCTTC
15,TRBJ2-3,TRBV5-3,-,CARSFFEHHTDTQYF,TGTGCCAGAAGCTTTTTCGAACACCACACAGATACGCAGTATTTT
12,TRBJ2-3,TRBV6-1,TRBD2,CATRGGGNTQYF,TGTGCCACCCGCGGGGGGGGGAATACGCAGTATTTT
15,TRBJ2-7,TRBV6-5,TRBD1,CASRGEGQGYYEQYF,TGTGCCAGCAGGGGGGAGGGACAGGGATACTACGAGCAGTACTTC
15,TRBJ1-2,TRBV18,TRBD1,CASSPDRGLGYGYTF,TGTGCCAGCTCCCCGGACAGGGGGCTGGGCTATGGCTACACCTTC
12,TRBJ1-1,TRBV18,-,CASSAGKPSAFF,TGTGCCAGCTCAGCAGGGAAGCCATCGGCTTTCTTT
15,TRBJ1-6,TRBV7-3,-,CASSLTGGERSPLHF,TGTGCCAGCAGCTTAACTGGGGGGGAGAGATCACCCCTCCACTTT
13,TRBJ2-1,TRBV29-1,-,CSVMGRVLDEQFF,TGCAGCGTAATGGGCAGGGTGTTGGATGAGCAGTTCTTC
13,TRBJ2-5,TRBV11-3,-,CASSLTVLETQYF,TGTGCCAGCAGCTTGACAGTACTGGAGACCCAGTACTTC
13,TRBJ1-1,TRBV11-2,TRBD1,CATSTGEITEAFF,TGTGCCACCTCGACAGGGGAAATCACTGAAGCTTTCTTT
15,TRBJ2-2,TRBV6-6,TRBD1,CASSRQGANTGELFF,TGTGCCAGCAGCCGACAGGGCGCGAACACCGGGGAGCTGTTTTTT
16,TRBJ2-5,TRBV10-2,TRBD1,CASSDITDRERETQYF,TGCGCCAGCAGTGACATAACGGACAGGGAGCGAGAGACCCAGTACTTC
16,TRBJ2-7,TRBV7-6,-,CASSPGQGQSSYEQYF,TGTGCCAGCAGCCCCGGCCAGGGCCAGAGCTCCTACGAGCAGTACTTC
12,TRBJ1-5,TRBV6-1,-,CASSGQTQPQHF,TGTGCCAGCAGTGGACAAACCCAGCCCCAGCATTTT
16,TRBJ2-3,TRBV6-4,TRBD2,CASSPTPTSGADTQYF,TGTGCCAGCAGCCCTACCCCCACTAGCGGGGCTGATACGCAGTATTTT
14,TRBJ2-7,TRBV6-1,-,CASVGALTDYEQYF,TGTGCCAGCGTTGGTGCCCTGACTGATTACGAGCAGTACTTC
14,TRBJ2-7,TRBV2,-,CASNAGVVAYEQYF,TGTGCCAGCAATGCAGGGGTGGTAGCCTACGAGCAGTACTTC